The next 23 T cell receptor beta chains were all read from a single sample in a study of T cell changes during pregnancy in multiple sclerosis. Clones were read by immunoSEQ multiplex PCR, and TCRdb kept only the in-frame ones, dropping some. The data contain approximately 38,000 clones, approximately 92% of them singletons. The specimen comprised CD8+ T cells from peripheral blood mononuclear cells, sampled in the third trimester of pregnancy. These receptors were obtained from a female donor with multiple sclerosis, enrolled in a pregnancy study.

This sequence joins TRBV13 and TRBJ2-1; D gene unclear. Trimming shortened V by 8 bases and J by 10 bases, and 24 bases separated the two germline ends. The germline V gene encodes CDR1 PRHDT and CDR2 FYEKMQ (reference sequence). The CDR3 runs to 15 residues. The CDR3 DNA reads TGTGCCAGCGAATCCCGGGTTTACCCCATCACCGAGCAGTTCTTC. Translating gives CASESRVYPITEQFF.

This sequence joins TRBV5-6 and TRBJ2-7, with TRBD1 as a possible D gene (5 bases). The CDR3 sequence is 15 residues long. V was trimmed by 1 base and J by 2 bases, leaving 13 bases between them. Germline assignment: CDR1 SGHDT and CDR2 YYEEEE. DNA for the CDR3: TGTGCCAGCAGCTTGTATATCAGGGTGACCTACGAGCAGTACTTC. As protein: CASSLYIRVTYEQYF.

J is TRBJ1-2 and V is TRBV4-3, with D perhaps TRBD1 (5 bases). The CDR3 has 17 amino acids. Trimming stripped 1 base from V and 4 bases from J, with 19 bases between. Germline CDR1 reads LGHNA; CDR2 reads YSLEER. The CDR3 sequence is CASSQAWGGGSFYGYTF. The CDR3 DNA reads TGCGCCAGCAGCCAAGCGTGGGGGGGAGGTTCTTTCTATGGCTACACCTTC.

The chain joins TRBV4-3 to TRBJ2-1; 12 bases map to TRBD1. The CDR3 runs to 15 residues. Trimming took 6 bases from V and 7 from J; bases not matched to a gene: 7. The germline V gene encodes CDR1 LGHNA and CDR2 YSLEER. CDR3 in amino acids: CASRRGTGGGNEQFF. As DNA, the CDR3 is TGCGCCAGCAGACGCGGGACAGGGGGCGGGAATGAGCAGTTCTTC.

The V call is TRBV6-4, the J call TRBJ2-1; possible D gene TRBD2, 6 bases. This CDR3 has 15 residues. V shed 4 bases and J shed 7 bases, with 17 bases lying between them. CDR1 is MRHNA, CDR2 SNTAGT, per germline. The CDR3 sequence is CASSVEGESWNEQFF. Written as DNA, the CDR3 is TGTGCCAGCAGTGTGGAGGGAGAATCTTGGAATGAGCAGTTCTTC.

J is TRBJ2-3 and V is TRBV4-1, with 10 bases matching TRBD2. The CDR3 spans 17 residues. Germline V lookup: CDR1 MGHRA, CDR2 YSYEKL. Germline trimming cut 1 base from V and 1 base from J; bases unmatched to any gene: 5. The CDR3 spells CASSQADGTSGTDTQYF. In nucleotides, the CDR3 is TGCGCCAGCAGCCAAGCTGACGGGACTAGCGGCACAGATACGCAGTATTTT.

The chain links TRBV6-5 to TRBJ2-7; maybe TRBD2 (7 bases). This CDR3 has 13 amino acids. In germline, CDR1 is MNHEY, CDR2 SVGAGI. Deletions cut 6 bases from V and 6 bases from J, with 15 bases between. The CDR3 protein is CASRGRGVGEQYF. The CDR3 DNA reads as TGTGCCAGCAGGGGGAGGGGGGTGGGCGAGCAGTACTTC.

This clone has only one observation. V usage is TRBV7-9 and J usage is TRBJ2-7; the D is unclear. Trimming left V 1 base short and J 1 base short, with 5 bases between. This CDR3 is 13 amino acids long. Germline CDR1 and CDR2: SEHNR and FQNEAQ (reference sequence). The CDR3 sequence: CASSLDSSYEQYF. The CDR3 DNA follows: TGTGCCAGCAGCTTAGACAGTTCCTACGAGCAGTACTTC.

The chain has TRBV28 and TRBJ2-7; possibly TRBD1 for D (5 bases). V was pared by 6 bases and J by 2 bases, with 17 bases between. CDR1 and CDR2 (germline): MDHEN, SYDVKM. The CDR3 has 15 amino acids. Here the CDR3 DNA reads TGTGCCAGCAGCCTGCTGTTTGGGGCTACCTACGAGCAGTACTTC. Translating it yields CASSLLFGATYEQYF.

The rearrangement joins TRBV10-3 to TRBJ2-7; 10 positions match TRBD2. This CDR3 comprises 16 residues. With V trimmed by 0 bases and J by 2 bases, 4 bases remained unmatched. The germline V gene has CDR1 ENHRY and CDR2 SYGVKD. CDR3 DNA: TGTGCCATCAGTGAGTCGGTAGCGGGGGGACCCTACGAGCAGTACTTC. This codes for CAISESVAGGPYEQYF.

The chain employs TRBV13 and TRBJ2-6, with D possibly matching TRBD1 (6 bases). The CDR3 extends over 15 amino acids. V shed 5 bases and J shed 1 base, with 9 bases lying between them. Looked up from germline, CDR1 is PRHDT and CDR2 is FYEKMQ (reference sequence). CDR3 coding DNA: TGTGCCAGCAGCCTACAGGGTTCTGGGGCCAACGTCCTGACTTTC. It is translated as CASSLQGSGANVLTF.

CDR3 sequence (DNA): TGCAGCGTTCTCTCTCGGTATTACAATGAGCAGTTCTTC. It yields the protein CSVLSRYYNEQFF. The J gene is TRBJ2-1, the V gene TRBV29-1; no clear D. This CDR3 is built from 13 residues. CDR1 and CDR2 (germline): SQVTM, ANQGSEA. Trimming took 5 bases from V and 4 from J, leaving 12 bases between them.

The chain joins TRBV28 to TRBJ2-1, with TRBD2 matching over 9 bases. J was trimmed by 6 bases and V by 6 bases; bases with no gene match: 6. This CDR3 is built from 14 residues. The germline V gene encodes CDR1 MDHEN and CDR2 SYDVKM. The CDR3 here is CASSESGRLNEQFF. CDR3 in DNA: TGTGCCAGCAGCGAAAGCGGGAGGCTCAATGAGCAGTTCTTC.

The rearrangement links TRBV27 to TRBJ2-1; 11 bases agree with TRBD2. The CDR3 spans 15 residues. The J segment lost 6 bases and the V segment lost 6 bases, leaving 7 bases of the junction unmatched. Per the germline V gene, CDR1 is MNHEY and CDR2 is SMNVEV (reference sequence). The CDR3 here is CASRVAGGPVNEQFF. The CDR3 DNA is TGTGCCAGCAGAGTAGCGGGAGGGCCGGTCAATGAGCAGTTCTTC.

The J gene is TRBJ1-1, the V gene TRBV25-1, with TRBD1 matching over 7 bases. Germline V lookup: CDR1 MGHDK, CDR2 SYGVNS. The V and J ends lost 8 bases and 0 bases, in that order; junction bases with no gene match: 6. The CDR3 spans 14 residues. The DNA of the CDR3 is TGTGCCAGCGGCCCGGGACAGATGAACACTGAAGCTTTCTTT. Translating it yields CASGPGQMNTEAFF.

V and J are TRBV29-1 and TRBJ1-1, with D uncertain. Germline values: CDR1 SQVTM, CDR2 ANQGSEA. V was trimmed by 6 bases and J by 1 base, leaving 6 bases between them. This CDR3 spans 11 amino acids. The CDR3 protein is CSVIGNTEAFF. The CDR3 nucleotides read TGCAGCGTCATCGGGAACACTGAAGCTTTCTTT.

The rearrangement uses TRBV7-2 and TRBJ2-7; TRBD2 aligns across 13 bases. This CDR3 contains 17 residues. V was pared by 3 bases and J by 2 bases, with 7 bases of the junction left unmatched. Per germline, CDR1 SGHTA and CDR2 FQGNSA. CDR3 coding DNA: TGTGCCAGCAGCTTCTGGACTAGCGGGAGAAGGGCCTACGAGCAGTACTTC. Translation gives CASSFWTSGRRAYEQYF.

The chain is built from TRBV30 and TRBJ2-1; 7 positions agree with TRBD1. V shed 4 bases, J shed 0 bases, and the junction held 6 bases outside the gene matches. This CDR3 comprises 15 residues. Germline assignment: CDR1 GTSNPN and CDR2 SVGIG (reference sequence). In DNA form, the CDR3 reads TGTGCCTGGATGTGGGGACAGCGCTCCTACAATGAGCAGTTCTTC. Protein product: CAWMWGQRSYNEQFF.

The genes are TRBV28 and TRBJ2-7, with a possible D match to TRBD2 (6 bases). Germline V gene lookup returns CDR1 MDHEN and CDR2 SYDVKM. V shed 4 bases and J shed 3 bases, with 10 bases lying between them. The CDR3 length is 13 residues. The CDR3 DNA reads TGTGCCAGCAGTTCCAGACTAGTCTACGAGCAGTACTTC. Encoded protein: CASSSRLVYEQYF.

The CDR3 DNA reads as TGTGCCAGCAGTGAGGGGAGGGGGGAGCAGTACTTC. Amino acid sequence: CASSEGRGEQYF. The chain combines TRBV27 with TRBJ2-7; TRBD2 might be the D (7 bases). This CDR3 has 12 amino acids. CDR1 and CDR2 from the germline V gene are MNHEY and SMNVEV (reference sequence). Between the trimmed V and J ends, which lost 5 bases and 7 bases, there was a span of 12 bases.

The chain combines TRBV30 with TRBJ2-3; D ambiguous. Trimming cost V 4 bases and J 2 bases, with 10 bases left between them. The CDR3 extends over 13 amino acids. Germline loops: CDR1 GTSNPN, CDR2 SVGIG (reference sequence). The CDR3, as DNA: TGTGCCTGGATGAGGAGTCCCACAGATACGCAGTATTTT. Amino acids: CAWMRSPTDTQYF.

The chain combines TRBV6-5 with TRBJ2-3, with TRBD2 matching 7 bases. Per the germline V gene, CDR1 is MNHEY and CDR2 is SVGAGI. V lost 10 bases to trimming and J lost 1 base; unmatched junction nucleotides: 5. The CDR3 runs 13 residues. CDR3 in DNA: TGTGCCACGTGGGAGGGAGGCACAGATACGCAGTATTTT. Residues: CATWEGGTDTQYF.

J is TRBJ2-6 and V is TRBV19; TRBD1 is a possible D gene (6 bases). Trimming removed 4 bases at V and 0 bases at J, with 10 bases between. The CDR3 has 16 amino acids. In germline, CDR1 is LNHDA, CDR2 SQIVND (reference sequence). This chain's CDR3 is CASSTDSVSGANVLTF. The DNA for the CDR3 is TGTGCCAGTAGTACGGACAGTGTCTCTGGGGCCAACGTCCTGACTTTC.